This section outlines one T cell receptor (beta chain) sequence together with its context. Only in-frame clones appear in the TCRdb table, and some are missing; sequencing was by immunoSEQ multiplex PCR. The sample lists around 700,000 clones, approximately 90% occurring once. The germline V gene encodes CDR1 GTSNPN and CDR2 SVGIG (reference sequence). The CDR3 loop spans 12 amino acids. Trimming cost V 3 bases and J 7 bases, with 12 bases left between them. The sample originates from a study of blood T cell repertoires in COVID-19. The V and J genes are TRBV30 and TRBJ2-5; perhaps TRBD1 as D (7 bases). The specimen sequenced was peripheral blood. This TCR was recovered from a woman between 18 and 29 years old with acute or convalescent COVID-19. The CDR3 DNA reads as TGTGCCTGGAGCGCAGGGGGAGGGACCCAGTACTTC. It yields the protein CAWSAGGGTQYF.